This record looks at one TCR beta chain sequence and its context. The data belong to a study of blood T cell repertoires in COVID-19. Study overall: Spain, Italy and the United States supplied samples that represented acute and convalescent COVID-19. PBMCs, B-cell-depleted T cells, or T cells provided the cDNA or gDNA that made up the material.

CDR1 and CDR2 from the germline V gene are MNHEY and SVGAGI. The CDR3 spans 15 residues. V dropped 3 bases and J dropped 1 base, with 12 bases sitting between them. Original processing methods: Nucleated cell counts were estimated from reference gene primer amplification. Assay used: immunoSEQ multiplex PCR; TCRdb lists only in-frame clones, some missing. V and J calls and clone size follow that table, whereas D and trimming were derived from the DNA. The data show 300,000 or so clones, approximately 90% seen once. The TCR sequence derives from a woman in her twenties or thirties who had recovered from COVID-19. The specimen sequenced was PBMCs or T cells enriched from blood (not recorded which). This chain links TRBV6-5 with TRBJ1-1, with D possibly being TRBD1 (6 bases). CDR3 residues: CASSYRGARNTEAFF. The DNA for the CDR3 is TGTGCCAGCAGTTATCGGGGGGCGCGGAACACTGAAGCTTTCTTT.